These T cell receptor beta chains were read from a single sample in a study of human T cells and chemical hapten exposure. MiXCR was run by TCRdb on the RACE reads, yielding one entry per CDR3 protein. In the table there are about 41,000 distinct CDR3 sequences, 3% to 4.5% of which are singletons. The material sequenced was whole blood, taken in connection with sensitization to the hapten diphenylcyclopropenone (DPC). The receptors shown here come from a man aged 50 or older with alopecia areata. Some clones in this sample may be carry-over from other donors' samples. CDR3s include the opening cysteine and the closing phenylalanine or tryptophan.

v_gene	j_gene	CDR3aa
TRBV3-1	TRBJ1-2	CASSQDYGTGTYGYTF
TRBV7-2	TRBJ2-7	CASSLYSQDHEQYF
TRBV29-1	TRBJ2-2	CSARTSGTGELFF
TRBV6-6	TRBJ2-3	CASSSSDSGRGGTDTQYF
TRBV6-1	TRBJ2-7	CASRAPGQGNYEQYF
TRBV6-1	TRBJ1-1	CASSEKGQKFEAFF
TRBV20-1	TRBJ1-1	CSAPGGHYGTEAFF
TRBV7-9	TRBJ1-5	CASSLSLNQPQHF
TRBV28	TRBJ1-1	CASSFQRGERDTEAFF
TRBV7-2	TRBJ2-1	CASSSLGGGTYNEQFF
TRBV19	TRBJ2-6	CASSMGTSGTAGANVLTF
TRBV6-1	TRBJ2-1	CASSMGPSGEQFF
TRBV30	TRBJ2-2	CAWSSPGELFF
TRBV5-4	TRBJ2-1	CASSSPGGASATYNEQFF
TRBV10-3	TRBJ2-5	CAISESASIETQYF
TRBV9	TRBJ2-2	CASSTPGLELTGELFF
TRBV29-1	TRBJ1-5	CSVEQDQPQHF